This TCR beta chain was recorded in a study of shared clonotypes between healthy human individuals. Germline values: CDR1 KGHSH, CDR2 LQKENI. The CDR3 extends over 13 amino acids. V lost 3 bases and J 4 bases, leaving 7 bases between the germline ends. Worth noting for this clone: The antigen is unknown. The same CDR3 can be traced to other DNA sequences in this sample.

Here immunoSEQ multiplex PCR was the method, and the copy in TCRdb shows in-frame clones only, minus some. The data contain fewer than 3 million clones, 85% to 95% of them singletons. Broader study findings: Four donors held about 4.5% of naive CD4 clonotypes in common.

Sequencing was done on a sample of naive CD4+ T cells from PBMCs. As for subset: CD45RA+ positively selected. The rearrangement links TRBV18 to TRBJ1-5; D is uncertain. This sequence was found in a man between 18 and 35 years old in good health. Some clones in this sample may be carry-over from other donors' samples. The CDR3 region has the DNA TGTGCCAGCTCACCCGATCTGAATCAGCCCCAGCATTTT. It yields the protein CASSPDLNQPQHF.